Below are 25 T cell receptor beta chains sequenced from a single sample in a study of blood T cell repertoires in COVID-19. Sequencing used immunoSEQ multiplex PCR; TCRdb keeps in-frame clones, though not all of them. The data show roughly 75,000 clones, around 90% seen once. Sequences were obtained from peripheral blood. These receptors originate from a human donor in a cohort sampled during active COVID-19.

The chain links TRBV12-3 or TRBV12-4 to TRBJ1-1; D gene ambiguous. Trimming cost V 4 bases and J 3 bases, with 9 bases left between them. CDR3 length: 13 residues. The CDR3 is CASSYGLYTEAFF. The CDR3, as DNA: TGTGCCAGCAGTTACGGACTGTACACTGAAGCTTTCTTT.

CDR3 sequence (DNA): TGTGCCAGCAGACCGGACAGGGGTAATTCACCCCTCCACTTT. This gives the protein CASRPDRGNSPLHF. The chain uses TRBV6-5 and TRBJ1-6; TRBD1 matches at 9 bases. V gave up 6 bases and J gave up 6 bases; unmatched junction bases: 3. Germline-derived CDR1 and CDR2 are MNHEY and SVGAGI. The CDR3 loop spans 14 amino acids.

J is TRBJ1-1 and V is TRBV3-1 (or the pseudogene TRBV3-2); TRBD1 is a possible D gene (6 bases). Trimming pared 4 bases from V and 4 bases from J, leaving 13 bases between. The CDR3 covers 14 residues. Germline V CDR1 and CDR2: LGHDT, YNNKEL (reference sequence). For the CDR3, the DNA is TGTGCCAGCAGCCTTGCGGGCAGGGGCACTGAAGCTTTCTTT. Translating it yields CASSLAGRGTEAFF.

The V and J genes are TRBV10-3 and TRBJ1-1, with TRBD1 matching over 7 bases. Germline V gene sequence: CDR1 ENHRY, CDR2 SYGVKD. The junction had 13 bases not matched to a gene; V was cut back by 11 bases and J by 4 bases. The CDR3 is 14 amino acids. CDR3 protein: CAARQGVAVTEAFF. Here the CDR3 DNA reads TGTGCCGCCAGACAGGGTGTGGCCGTCACTGAAGCTTTCTTT.

V and J are TRBV6-6 and TRBJ2-5; a weak D match, TRBD2 (5 bases). Germline V gene data show CDR1 as MNHNY and CDR2 as SVGAGI (reference sequence). V gave up 9 bases and J gave up 2 bases, with 13 bases separating them. This CDR3 contains 13 residues. CDR3 sequence reads: CASGELEQETQYF. CDR3 sequence (DNA): TGTGCCAGTGGGGAGCTCGAACAAGAGACCCAGTACTTC.

The rearrangement joins TRBV28 to TRBJ2-7; TRBD2 agrees at 8 bases. J was trimmed by 0 bases and V by 8 bases; bases with no gene match: 9. Germline CDR1 reads MDHEN; CDR2 reads SYDVKM. The CDR3 loop spans 15 amino acids. For the CDR3, the DNA is TGTGCCAGCTCCCCAGCGGGGGCCTCCTCCTACGAGCAGTACTTC. Translation: CASSPAGASSYEQYF.

The rearrangement links TRBV6-2 or TRBV6-3 to TRBJ2-1; the match to TRBD2 covers 9 bases. The CDR3 runs 17 residues. In germline, CDR1 is MNHEY, CDR2 SVGEGT. Trimming took 0 bases from V and 3 from J; bases not matched to a gene: 6. The CDR3 region is CASSYSSSGVNYNEQFF. The DNA of the CDR3 is TGTGCCAGCAGTTACTCCTCTAGCGGGGTAAACTACAATGAGCAGTTCTTC.

This clone turned up a few times. The gene calls are TRBV7-8 and TRBJ1-4; D is uncertain. With 2 bases removed from V and 8 bases from J, the gap between germline ends came to 21 bases. The CDR3 has 17 residues. Looked up from germline, CDR1 is SGHVS and CDR2 is FQNEAQ. The CDR3 DNA follows: TGTGCCAGCAGCTTATTAGACCGGGTCCTGCCCGGAGAAAAACTGTTTTTT. Its translation is CASSLLDRVLPGEKLFF.

The genes are TRBV11-2 and TRBJ2-5; 9 bases align to TRBD2. CDR1 is SGHAT, CDR2 FQNNGV, per germline. This CDR3 has 14 amino acids. The trim removed 5 bases at V and 5 bases at J, leaving 6 bases unmatched. The CDR3 loop is CASSPAGGQETQYF. The CDR3 DNA reads TGTGCCAGCAGCCCGGCGGGGGGGCAGGAGACCCAGTACTTC.

V and J are TRBV11-2 and TRBJ2-7; 10 bases are shared with TRBD2. The CDR3 totals 14 residues. Germline CDR1 and CDR2: SGHAT and FQNNGV. V was pared by 5 bases and J by 2 bases, with 3 bases of the junction left unmatched. CDR3 in DNA: TGTGCCAGCAGCCCTCTAGCGGGAGCCTACGAGCAGTACTTC. This codes for CASSPLAGAYEQYF.

The rearrangement links TRBV5-1 to TRBJ1-2; TRBD1 matches 7 bases. The V segment lost 4 bases and the J segment 3 bases; nucleotides outside the gene matches: 3. Germline V gene sequence: CDR1 SGHRS, CDR2 YFSETQ. The CDR3 runs to 13 residues. CDR3 sequence reads: CASSVDRDYGYTF. CDR3 bases: TGCGCCAGCAGCGTCGACAGGGACTATGGCTACACCTTC.

This chain joins TRBV14 and TRBJ2-5; perhaps TRBD2 as D (5 bases). The germline V gene has CDR1 SGHDN and CDR2 FVKESK. Trimming removed 0 bases at V and 5 bases at J, with 13 bases between. CDR3 length equals 15 residues. CDR3 region: CASSQEVRRQETQYF. CDR3 DNA: TGTGCCAGCAGCCAAGAGGTCAGGAGGCAGGAGACCCAGTACTTC.

The rearrangement joins TRBV7-9 to TRBJ2-2; 9 nucleotides match TRBD1. Germline V lookup: CDR1 SEHNR, CDR2 FQNEAQ (reference sequence). The CDR3 is 19 residues long. The J segment lost 0 bases and the V segment lost 0 bases, leaving 8 bases of the junction unmatched. DNA of the CDR3: TGTGCCAGCAGCTTAGCCGACAGGGGGATCACTTCGAACACCGGGGAGCTGTTTTTT. Encoded protein: CASSLADRGITSNTGELFF.

The CDR3 bases are TGTGCCAGCAGCCCCGGGCTTGACACTCAAGGGAGGCAGTTCTTC. It encodes CASSPGLDTQGRQFF. V is TRBV5-8 and J is TRBJ2-1, with D perhaps matching TRBD2 (5 bases). Germline-derived CDR1 and CDR2 are SGHTS and YDEGEE. The length of the CDR3 is 15 residues. Trimming pared 4 bases from V and 12 bases from J, leaving 23 bases between.

The rearrangement links TRBV5-1 to TRBJ1-2; unclear D gene. The CDR3 totals 13 residues. Deletions cut 0 bases from V and 7 bases from J, with 10 bases between. CDR1 and CDR2 from the germline V gene are SGHRS and YFSETQ. In DNA, the CDR3 is TGCGCCAGCAGCTTGGCCGTCGCGGGTGGCTACACCTTC. It codes for CASSLAVAGGYTF. Based on the CDR3 plus reference TRBV5-1 and TRBJ1-2, the full variable domain is KAGVTQTPRYLIKTRGQQVTLSCSPISGHRSVSWYQQTPGQGLQFLFEYFSETQRNKGNFPGRFSGRQFSNSRSEMNVSTLELGDSALYLCASSLAVAGGYTFGSGTRLTVV.

Only a few counts were recorded for this clone. The chain has TRBV21-1 and TRBJ2-1; the DNA was not compared with TRBD2, the D call given in the table. TRBV21-1 is deemed a pseudogene. CDR3 length equals 15 residues. The CDR3 here is CASSKTSGDHNEQFF. CDR3 DNA: TGTGCCAGCAGCAAGACTAGCGGGGATCACAATGAGCAGTTCTTC.

The chain carries TRBV6-5 and TRBJ1-1, with 7 bases matching TRBD1. CDR3 size: 13 residues. V was clipped by 6 bases and J by 4 bases; unmatched bases: 5. The germline gives CDR1 MNHEY, CDR2 SVGAGI. The chain's CDR3 is CASRLGTATEAFF. The CDR3 DNA follows: TGTGCCAGCAGACTTGGGACAGCCACTGAAGCTTTCTTT.

The chain recombines TRBV5-4 with TRBJ2-3; TRBD1 matches at 11 bases. With 5 bases clipped from V and 6 bases from J, the junction kept 8 bases outside the gene matches. The CDR3 extends over 15 amino acids. The V gene's germline CDR1 is SGHNT and CDR2 YYREEE (reference sequence). DNA for the CDR3: TGTGCCAGCAGTCGGACAGGGGGCTTTGTTGATACGCAGTATTTT. Translated, it gives CASSRTGGFVDTQYF.

V gene TRBV6-2 or TRBV6-3 combines with J gene TRBJ2-1, with D possibly TRBD2 on 7 matching bases. This CDR3 has 15 amino acids. Germline assignment: CDR1 MNHEY and CDR2 SVGEGT. V gave up 3 bases and J gave up 7 bases, with 16 bases separating them. DNA of the CDR3: TGTGCCAGCAGTTATTTCGGGGGGCCACGGAATGAGCAGTTCTTC. Protein sequence: CASSYFGGPRNEQFF.

The chain carries TRBV25-1 and TRBJ2-3, with D tentatively TRBD2 (6 bases). Germline CDR1 reads MGHDK; CDR2 reads SYGVNS. V shed 6 bases and J shed 6 bases, with 10 bases lying between them. The CDR3 runs 12 residues. This CDR3 reads CASRGLTDTQYF. The CDR3 DNA sequence: TGTGCCAGCAGAGGACTAACGGATACGCAGTATTTT.

In its sample, this clone was seen a few times. The V gene is TRBV25-1, the J gene TRBJ1-2; D is perhaps TRBD1 (6 bases). This CDR3 contains 13 residues. Germline V gives CDR1 MGHDK, CDR2 SYGVNS. V shed 5 bases and J shed 7 bases, with 14 bases lying between them. The CDR3 loop reads CASSSGGPLGYTF. CDR3 bases: TGTGCCAGCAGTTCGGGGGGCCCACTTGGCTACACCTTC.

This chain connects TRBV5-1 to TRBJ2-3, with 7 bases fitting TRBD2. Trimming at V came to 3 bases and at J to 2 bases, leaving 6 bases not matched to a gene. Germline loops: CDR1 SGHRS, CDR2 YFSETQ. The CDR3 is 15 amino acids. The CDR3 DNA is TGCGCCAGCAGCTCCAGCGGGGCAACCACAGATACGCAGTATTTT. Translated, it gives CASSSSGATTDTQYF.

The chain employs TRBV3-1 (or the pseudogene TRBV3-2) and TRBJ2-3; maybe TRBD2 (6 bases). Trimming removed 8 bases at V and 6 bases at J, with 15 bases between. The CDR3 consists of 13 residues. In germline, CDR1 is LGHDT, CDR2 YNNKEL (reference sequence). This chain's CDR3 is CASGDSGRDTQYF. The CDR3 DNA is TGTGCCAGCGGAGACAGCGGGCGGGATACGCAGTATTTT.

The chain employs TRBV24-1 and TRBJ1-2; D is undetermined. The V end was cut by 2 bases, the J end by 12 bases, with 15 bases between. Germline V gene sequence: CDR1 KGHDR, CDR2 SFDVKD. The CDR3 sequence is 13 residues long. CDR3 residues: CATSDSGGRVHTF. The CDR3 coding sequence is TGTGCCACCAGTGATTCAGGAGGGAGGGTTCACACCTTC.

The chain joins TRBV12-5 to TRBJ1-1; a weak D match, TRBD1 (5 bases). V shed 1 base and J shed 6 bases, with 12 bases lying between them. Germline lookup yields CDR1 LGHNT and CDR2 FRNRAP. The length of the CDR3 is 14 residues. The CDR3 sequence: CASGLATGVAEAFF. CDR3 coding DNA: TGTGCTAGTGGTTTGGCCACAGGAGTTGCTGAAGCTTTCTTT.